This T cell receptor beta chain came from a study of control samples from healthy donors and cancer patients. Method: immunoSEQ multiplex PCR; TCRdb's copy keeps in-frame clones and lacks some. Of about 52,000 clones listed, 85% to 95% are singletons. CDR3 length: 15 amino acids. Trimming pared 2 bases from V and 7 bases from J, leaving 19 bases between. Per germline, CDR1 SGHRS and CDR2 YFSETQ. This clone was found a few times. This rearrangement joins TRBV5-1 to TRBJ2-7, with no clear D. This TCR derives from a man aged 25 to 40 in good health. Source material: blood. The CDR3 loop reads CASSFFPTRLGEQYF. CDR3 sequence (DNA): TGCGCCAGCAGCTTTTTCCCGACTCGCCTGGGTGAGCAGTACTTC.